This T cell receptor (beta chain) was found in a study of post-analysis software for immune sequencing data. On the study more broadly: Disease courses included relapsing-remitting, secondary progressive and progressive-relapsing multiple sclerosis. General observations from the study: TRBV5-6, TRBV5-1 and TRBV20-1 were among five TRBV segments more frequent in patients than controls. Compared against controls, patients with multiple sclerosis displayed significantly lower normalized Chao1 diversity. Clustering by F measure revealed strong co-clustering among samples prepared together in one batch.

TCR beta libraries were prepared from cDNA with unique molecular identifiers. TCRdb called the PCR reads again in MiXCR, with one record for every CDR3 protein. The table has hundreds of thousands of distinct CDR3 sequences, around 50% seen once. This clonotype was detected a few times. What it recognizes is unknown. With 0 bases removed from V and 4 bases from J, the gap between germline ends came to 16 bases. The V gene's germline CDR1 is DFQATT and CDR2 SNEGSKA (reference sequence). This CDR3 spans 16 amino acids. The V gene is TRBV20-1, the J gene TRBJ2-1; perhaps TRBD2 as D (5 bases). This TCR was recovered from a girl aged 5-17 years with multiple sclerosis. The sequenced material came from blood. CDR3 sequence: CSARDVGENRYNEQFF. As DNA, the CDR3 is TGCAGTGCTAGAGATGTGGGAGAAAATCGGTACAATGAGCAGTTCTTC.